Presented here are 10 T cell receptor beta chains from one specimen sequenced in a study of monozygotic twins with inflammatory bowel disease. Reanalyzing the 5' RACE reads, TCRdb keeps one entry per CDR3 protein, without DNA. In all, the sample yields about 300,000 distinct CDR3 sequences. Sequencing was performed on blood. The receptors shown here come from a human donor with ulcerative colitis or Crohn's disease, or a healthy co-twin of an affected twin (not recorded which).

The gene calls are TRBV27 and TRBJ2-7; with no DNA, the TCRdb D assignment of TRBD2 cannot be verified. This CDR3 region has 16 residues. Germline V gene data show CDR1 as MNHEY and CDR2 as SMNVEV (reference sequence). The CDR3 here is CASSLIGSSGTYEQYF.

This chain joins TRBV11-2 and TRBJ2-3. Germline V lookup: CDR1 SGHAT, CDR2 FQNNGV. The length of the CDR3 is 11 residues. The CDR3 region is CASSIGDTQYF.

The J gene is TRBJ2-7, the V gene TRBV4-3; without DNA, the TCRdb call of TRBD1 cannot be checked. The germline V gene has CDR1 LGHNA and CDR2 YSLEER. The length of the CDR3 is 15 residues. The CDR3 region is CASSQEILGGREQYF.

The J gene is TRBJ2-4, the V gene TRBV20-1; there is no DNA to check the TCRdb D call of TRBD2. This CDR3 has 19 residues. Germline-derived CDR1 and CDR2 are DFQATT and SNEGSKA (reference sequence). The CDR3 sequence: CSARDQGSSKYLAKNIQYF.

The chain couples TRBV11-2 to TRBJ2-1; TCRdb's D call of TRBD1 is untestable without DNA. The CDR3 spans 15 residues. In germline, CDR1 is SGHAT, CDR2 FQNNGV. This chain's CDR3 is CASRSRDRGLNEQFF.

V is TRBV4-3 and J is TRBJ1-6; the TCRdb call, TRBD1, lacks DNA for checking. Germline CDR1 is LGHNA and CDR2 is YSLEER. CDR3 length: 17 residues. CDR3 loop: CASSQDYPGTHNSPLHF.

This chain joins TRBV5-5 and TRBJ2-7; as DNA is missing, the TRBD1 call by TCRdb cannot be tested. Germline lookup yields CDR1 SGHKS and CDR2 YYEKEE (reference sequence). This CDR3 comprises 15 residues. CDR3: CASSPRDRGLYEQYF.

The chain employs TRBV7-2 and TRBJ1-1. There are 14 residues in the CDR3. In germline, CDR1 is SGHTA, CDR2 FQGNSA. The CDR3 is CASTATNRAAEAFF.

The chain recombines TRBV5-1 with TRBJ2-2; TCRdb's D call of TRBD1 is untestable without DNA. Germline-derived CDR1 and CDR2 are SGHRS and YFSETQ. CDR3 length: 16 residues. The CDR3 spells CASSPITRGGTGELFF. The full variable domain, its missing parts supplied by reference TRBV5-1 and TRBJ2-2, is KAGVTQTPRYLIKTRGQQVTLSCSPISGHRSVSWYQQTPGQGLQFLFEYFSETQRNKGNFPGRFSGRQFSNSRSEMNVSTLELGDSALYLCASSPITRGGTGELFFGEGSRLTVL.

The CDR3 here is CASRSPSSGYEQYF. The J gene is TRBJ2-7, the V gene TRBV7-2; as DNA is missing, the TRBD2 call by TCRdb cannot be tested. Germline lookup yields CDR1 SGHTA and CDR2 FQGNSA. The CDR3 consists of 14 residues.